These 7 T cell receptor beta chains came from one sample sequenced in a study of blood T cell repertoires in COVID-19 (dated by TCRdb to 2018 to 2020). Library preparation was by the immunoSEQ multiplex PCR assay. TCRdb provides this immuneACCESS table in a form limited to in-frame rearrangements. Some clones are lacking; in checked studies, under half of them reflect an unresolved V gene, and why the rest are absent is not known. The sample table records about 230,000 clones; approximately 89% of these occur just once. Around 4.2% of the sample goes to the ten largest clones. Specimen: PBMCs or T cells enriched from blood (not recorded which). The receptors come from a woman aged 25 to 39 with acute COVID-19.

The V gene is TRBV7-2, the J gene TRBJ1-2; D is ambiguous. Germline CDR1 and CDR2: SGHTA and FQGNSA. The V gene lost 1 base and the J gene lost 6 bases, with 12 bases spanning the gap. The CDR3 is 14 residues long. The DNA for the CDR3 is TGTGCCAGCAGCTTAGGGTTACCGCAGGATGGCTACACCTTC. It encodes CASSLGLPQDGYTF.

The CDR3 coding sequence is TGTGCCAGCAGCCTCCTAGTTTCCTACAATGAGCAGTTCTTC. Translated, it gives CASSLLVSYNEQFF. The chain has TRBV21-1 and TRBJ2-1; the D call TRBD2 from the table was never checked on the DNA. TRBV21-1 is recorded as a pseudogene. The CDR3 spans 14 residues.

This chain uses TRBV30 with TRBJ1-2; TRBD1 matches 9 bases. Germline CDR1 and CDR2: GTSNPN and SVGIG (reference sequence). The CDR3 is made up of 13 amino acids. The CDR3 nucleotides read TGTGGATCCGGACAGGGGATAAACTATGGCTACACCTTC. Its protein product is CGSGQGINYGYTF.

J is TRBJ1-6 and V is TRBV6-1, with unresolved D. Germline-derived CDR1 and CDR2 are MNHNS and SASEGT. V was cut by 1 base and J by 4 bases, with 8 bases left in between. The CDR3 spans 15 residues. The CDR3 here is CASSEGTPYNSPLHF. The DNA for the CDR3 is TGTGCCAGCAGTGAAGGTACACCTTATAATTCACCCCTCCACTTT.

This sequence joins TRBV5-1 and TRBJ1-3, with a weak D call TRBD1 (5 bases). The CDR3 runs 16 residues. With 0 bases removed from V and 9 bases from J, the gap between germline ends came to 19 bases. The germline CDR1 and CDR2 sequences are SGHRS and YFSETQ. The CDR3 protein is CASSLVPQGAGGTIYF. CDR3 coding DNA: TGCGCCAGCAGCTTGGTCCCTCAAGGGGCCGGGGGCACCATATATTTT.

This clone was picked up one time. The rearrangement joins TRBV12-3 or TRBV12-4 to TRBJ1-1; maybe TRBD1 (6 bases). The CDR3 runs to 12 residues. V was clipped by 5 bases and J by 10 bases, with 14 bases between them. This CDR3 is CASSPGQNRAFF. The CDR3 DNA sequence: TGTGCCAGCAGTCCTGGACAGAATCGAGCTTTCTTT.

The rearrangement uses TRBV11-3 and TRBJ2-2, with TRBD1 matching 7 bases. Germline V lookup: CDR1 SGHNT, CDR2 YENEEA. After removal of 5 bases from V and 2 bases from J, the junction contained 5 bases not matched to a gene. This CDR3 region has 15 residues. The CDR3 protein is CASSRTGDNTGELFF. CDR3 DNA sequence: TGTGCCAGCAGCCGGACAGGAGACAACACCGGGGAGCTGTTTTTT.